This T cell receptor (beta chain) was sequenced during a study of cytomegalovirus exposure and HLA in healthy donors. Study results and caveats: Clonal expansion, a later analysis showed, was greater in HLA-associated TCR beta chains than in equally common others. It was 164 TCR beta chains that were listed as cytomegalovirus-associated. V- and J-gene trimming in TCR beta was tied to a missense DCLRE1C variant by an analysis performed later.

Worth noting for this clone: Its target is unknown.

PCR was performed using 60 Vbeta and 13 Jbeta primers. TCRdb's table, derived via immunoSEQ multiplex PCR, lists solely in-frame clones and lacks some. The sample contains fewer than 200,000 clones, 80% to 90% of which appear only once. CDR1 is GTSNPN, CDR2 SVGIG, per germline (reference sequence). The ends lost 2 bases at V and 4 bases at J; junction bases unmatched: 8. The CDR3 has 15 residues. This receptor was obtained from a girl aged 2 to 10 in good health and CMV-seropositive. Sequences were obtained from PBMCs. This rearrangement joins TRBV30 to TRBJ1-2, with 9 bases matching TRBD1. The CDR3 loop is CAWSPLTGGTYGYTF. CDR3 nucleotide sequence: TGTGCCTGGAGTCCACTGACAGGGGGAACCTATGGCTACACCTTC.